The entry below describes one TCR beta chain. Its target is not known. A junction end diverges from the germline sequence, so it may reflect a read error. The length of the CDR3 is 17 residues. The germline gives CDR1 SGDLS, CDR2 YYNGEE. The data were taken from a study of identical twins. All donors were healthy Caucasians. Findings of the study overall: While abundant cord blood beta clonotypes carried fewer insertions, memory repertoires showed no such pattern.

A universal primer site was created by template switching, with the cDNA bearing unique molecular identifiers. TCRdb recomputed calls from the 5' RACE reads with MiXCR, one row per CDR3 protein. In the table there are about 530,000 distinct CDR3 sequences, nearly 15% of which are singletons. The same data also contributed to another study, on yellow fever vaccine responses in identical twins.

V is TRBV9 and J is TRBJ2-1, with 7 bases fitting TRBD2. The specimen was CD4+ T cells sorted from blood. This sequence originates from a woman aged 18-35 years in good health. CDR3 DNA: TGTGCCAGCAGCGCCAGGAGGAACGGGGGGTCCTACAATGAGCAGTCCTTC. This translates into CASSARRNGGSYNEQSF.